The source of this T cell receptor beta chain is a study of control samples from healthy donors and cancer patients. Generated by immunoSEQ multiplex PCR, the TCRdb table keeps only in-frame clones and is missing some. The table records 79,000 or so clones, approximately 88% of them present only once. V lost 8 bases and J 10 bases, leaving 15 bases between the germline ends. The CDR3 extends over 12 amino acids. Germline loops: CDR1 MDHEN, CDR2 SYDVKM. The clonotype comes from a woman aged 45-65 years with colorectal cancer. The V call is TRBV28, the J call TRBJ2-1; possibly TRBD1 or TRBD2 for D (6 bases each). Sequenced input: PBMCs. This CDR3 reads CASSRTTGEQFF. CDR3 nucleotides: TGTGCCAGCTCAAGGACTACAGGGGAGCAGTTCTTC.